A selection of T cell receptor beta chains follows, all from one sample in a study of blood T cell repertoires in COVID-19. Data came from immunoSEQ multiplex PCR; TCRdb stores just in-frame clones and leaves some out. The sample holds 150,000 to 200,000 clones, around nine tenths seen once. Material for sequencing was peripheral blood. These receptors all come from a man in his 70s with acute or convalescent COVID-19. The CDR3 runs from the conserved cysteine through the conserved F or W. Fields, in order: V gene, clone size, J gene, CDR3 protein. Only some rows state a clone size, as once, few, many or a class for expanded clones.

v_call: TRBV4-2
clone_size: .
j_call: TRBJ2-2
cdr3_aa: CASSRGGIGNTGELFF

v_call: TRBV9
clone_size: .
j_call: TRBJ2-3
cdr3_aa: CASSEPSGRAPDTQYF

v_call: TRBV5-1
clone_size: .
j_call: TRBJ2-5
cdr3_aa: CASSQGYQETQYF

v_call: TRBV24-1
clone_size: .
j_call: TRBJ2-4
cdr3_aa: CATSDAQGAKNIQYF

v_call: TRBV10-2
clone_size: .
j_call: TRBJ2-7
cdr3_aa: CASSGLSYEQYF

v_call: TRBV6-5
clone_size: few
j_call: TRBJ1-5
cdr3_aa: CATTTGSLDQPQHF

v_call: TRBV5-6
clone_size: once
j_call: TRBJ2-7
cdr3_aa: CASSSPTSGGTYEQYF

v_call: TRBV7-2
clone_size: .
j_call: TRBJ1-5
cdr3_aa: CASSLLRGGAGNQPQHF

v_call: TRBV7-9
clone_size: .
j_call: TRBJ2-3
cdr3_aa: CASSLTGFADTQYF

v_call: TRBV9
clone_size: .
j_call: TRBJ1-3
cdr3_aa: CASSPLDRSSGNTIYF